A single T cell receptor beta chain is shown here with its context. RNA transcripts provided the source from which TCR beta CDR3 regions were amplified. HTBI primers were the set used in a first-round RT-PCR of the TCR CDR3. Each CDR3 protein gets one entry after TCRdb re-called the multiplex PCR reads with MiXCR. The sample holds under 650,000 distinct CDR3 sequences; about a sixth are singletons and the top ten take less than 4.5%. These data belong to a study of T cells in Graves' hyperthyroidism and ophthalmopathy. This CDR3 is built from 13 residues. Germline CDR1 is SQVTM and CDR2 is ANQGSEA. V dropped 4 bases and J dropped 0 bases, with 9 bases sitting between them.

J is TRBJ2-5 and V is TRBV29-1; the D is unclear. The sample taken for sequencing was blood. The receptor comes from a woman under 40 with Graves' hyperthyroidism. CDR3 amino acids: CSVVGEYQETQYF. The CDR3 nucleotides are TGCAGCGTTGTCGGCGAGTACCAAGAGACCCAGTACTTC.